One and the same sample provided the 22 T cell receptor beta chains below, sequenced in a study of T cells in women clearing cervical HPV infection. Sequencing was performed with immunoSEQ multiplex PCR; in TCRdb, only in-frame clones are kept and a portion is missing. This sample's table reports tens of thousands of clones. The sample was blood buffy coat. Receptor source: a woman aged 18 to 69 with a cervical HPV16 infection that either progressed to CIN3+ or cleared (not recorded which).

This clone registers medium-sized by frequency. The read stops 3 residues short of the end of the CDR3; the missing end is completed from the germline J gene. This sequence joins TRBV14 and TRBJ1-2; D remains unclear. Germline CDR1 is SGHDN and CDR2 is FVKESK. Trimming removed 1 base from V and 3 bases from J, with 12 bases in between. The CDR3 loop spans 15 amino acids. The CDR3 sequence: CASSQVDKQYYGYTF. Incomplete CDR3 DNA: TGTGCCAGCAGCCAAGTAGACAAGCAATACTATGGC.

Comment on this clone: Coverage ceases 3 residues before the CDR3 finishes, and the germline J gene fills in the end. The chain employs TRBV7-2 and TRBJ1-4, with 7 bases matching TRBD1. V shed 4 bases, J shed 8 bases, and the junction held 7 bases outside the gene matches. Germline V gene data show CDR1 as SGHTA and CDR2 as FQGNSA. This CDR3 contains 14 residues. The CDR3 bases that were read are TGTGCCAGCAGCTCTACAGGGGAGCGGGAAAAA. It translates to CASSSTGEREK. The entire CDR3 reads CASSSTGEREKLFF.

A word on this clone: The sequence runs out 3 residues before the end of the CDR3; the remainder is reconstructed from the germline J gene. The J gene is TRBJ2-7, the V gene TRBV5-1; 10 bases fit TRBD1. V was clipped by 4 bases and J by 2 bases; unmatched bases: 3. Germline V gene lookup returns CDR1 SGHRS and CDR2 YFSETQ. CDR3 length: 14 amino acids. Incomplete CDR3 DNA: TGCGCCAGCAGCGGCGACAGGGGGCCCTACGAG. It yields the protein CASSGDRGPYE. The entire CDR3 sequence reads CASSGDRGPYEQYF.

The DNA read from the CDR3 is TGTGCCCATACCGCCGGGACAGCTAATGAAAAG. This codes for CAHTAGTANEK. The entire CDR3 is CAHTAGTANEKLFF. This sequence joins TRBV30 and TRBJ2-2, with 7 nucleotides matching TRBD1. The CDR3 is cut off 3 residues early in the read; its end comes from the germline J gene. There are 14 residues in the CDR3. The germline V gene has CDR1 GTSNPN and CDR2 SVGIG (reference sequence).

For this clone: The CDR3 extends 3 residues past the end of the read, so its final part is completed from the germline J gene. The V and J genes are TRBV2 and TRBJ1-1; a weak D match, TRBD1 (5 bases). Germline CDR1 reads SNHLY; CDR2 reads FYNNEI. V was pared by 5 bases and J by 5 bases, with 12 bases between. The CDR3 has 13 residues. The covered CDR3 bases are TGTGCCAGCAGTCCCGACAGACGGACTGAA. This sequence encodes CASSPDRRTE. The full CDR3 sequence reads CASSPDRRTEAFF.

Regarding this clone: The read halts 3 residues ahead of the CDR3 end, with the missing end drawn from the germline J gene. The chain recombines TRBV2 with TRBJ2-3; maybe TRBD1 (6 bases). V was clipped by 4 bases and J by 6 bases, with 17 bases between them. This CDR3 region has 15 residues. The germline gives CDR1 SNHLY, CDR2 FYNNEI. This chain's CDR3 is CASSARDIRADTQYF. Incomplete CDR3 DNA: TGTGCCAGCAGTGCCCGGGACATCCGGGCGGATACG.

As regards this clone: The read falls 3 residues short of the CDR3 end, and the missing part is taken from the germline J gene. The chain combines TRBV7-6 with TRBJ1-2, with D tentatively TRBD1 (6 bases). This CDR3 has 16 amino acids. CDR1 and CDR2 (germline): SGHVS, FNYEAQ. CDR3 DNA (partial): TGTGCCAGCAGCTTAGCGTCCGGGGGGGGCACAGATACC. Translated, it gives CASSLASGGGTDT. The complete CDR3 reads CASSLASGGGTDTYTF.

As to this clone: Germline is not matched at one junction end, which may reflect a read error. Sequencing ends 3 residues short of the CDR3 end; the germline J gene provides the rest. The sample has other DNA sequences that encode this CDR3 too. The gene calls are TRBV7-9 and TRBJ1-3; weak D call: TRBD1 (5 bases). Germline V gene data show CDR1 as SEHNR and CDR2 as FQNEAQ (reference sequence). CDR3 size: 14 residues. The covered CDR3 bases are TGTGCCAGCAGAACTGGGGGGTCTGGAAACACA. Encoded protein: CASRTGGSGNT. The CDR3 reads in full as CASRTGGSGNTIYF. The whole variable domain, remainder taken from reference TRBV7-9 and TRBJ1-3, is DTGVSQNPRHKITKRGQNVTFRCDPISEHNRLYWYRQTLGQGPEFLTYFQNEAQLEKSRLLSDRFSAERPKGSFSTLEIQRTEQGDSAMYLCASRTGGSGNTIYFGEGSWLTVV.

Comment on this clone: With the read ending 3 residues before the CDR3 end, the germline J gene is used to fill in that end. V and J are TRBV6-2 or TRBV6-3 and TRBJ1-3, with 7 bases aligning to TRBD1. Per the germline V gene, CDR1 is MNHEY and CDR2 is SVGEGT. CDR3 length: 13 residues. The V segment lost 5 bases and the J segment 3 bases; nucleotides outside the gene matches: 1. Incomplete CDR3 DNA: TGTGCCAGCAGTGACAGGGTTGGAAACACC. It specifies CASSDRVGNT. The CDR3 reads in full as CASSDRVGNTIYF.

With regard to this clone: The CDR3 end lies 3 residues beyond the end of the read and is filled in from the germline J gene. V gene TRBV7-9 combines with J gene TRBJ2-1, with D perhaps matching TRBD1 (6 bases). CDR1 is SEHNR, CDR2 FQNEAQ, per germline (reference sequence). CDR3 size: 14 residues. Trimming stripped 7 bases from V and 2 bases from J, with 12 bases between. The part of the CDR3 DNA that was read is TGTGCCAGCACGGGACAAAGTACCTACAATGAG. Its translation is CASTGQSTYNE. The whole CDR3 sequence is CASTGQSTYNEQFF.

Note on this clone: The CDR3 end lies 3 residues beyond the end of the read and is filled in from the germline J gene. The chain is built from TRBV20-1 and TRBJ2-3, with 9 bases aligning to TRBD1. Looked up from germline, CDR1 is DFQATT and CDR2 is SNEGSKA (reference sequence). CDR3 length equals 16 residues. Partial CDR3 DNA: TGCAGTGCTAGAGAATGGGGGACAGGGTCTAGGGAGACG. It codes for CSAREWGTGSRET. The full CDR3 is CSAREWGTGSRETQYF.

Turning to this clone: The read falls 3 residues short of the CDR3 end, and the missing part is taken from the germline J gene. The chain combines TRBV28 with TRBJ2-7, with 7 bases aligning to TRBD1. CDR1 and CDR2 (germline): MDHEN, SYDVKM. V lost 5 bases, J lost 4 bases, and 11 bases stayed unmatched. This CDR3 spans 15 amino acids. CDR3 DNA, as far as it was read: TGTGCCAGCAGTCCACTACAGGGGTCAGTTTACGAG. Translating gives CASSPLQGSVYE. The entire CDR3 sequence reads CASSPLQGSVYEQYF.

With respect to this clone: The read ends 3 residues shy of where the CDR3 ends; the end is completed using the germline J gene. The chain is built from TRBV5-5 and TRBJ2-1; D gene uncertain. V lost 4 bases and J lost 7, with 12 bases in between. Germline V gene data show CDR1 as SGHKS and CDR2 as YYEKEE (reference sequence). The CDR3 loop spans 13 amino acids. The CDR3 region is CASSLGTRNEQFF. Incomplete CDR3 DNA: TGTGCCAGCAGCCTCGGTACTCGTAATGAG.

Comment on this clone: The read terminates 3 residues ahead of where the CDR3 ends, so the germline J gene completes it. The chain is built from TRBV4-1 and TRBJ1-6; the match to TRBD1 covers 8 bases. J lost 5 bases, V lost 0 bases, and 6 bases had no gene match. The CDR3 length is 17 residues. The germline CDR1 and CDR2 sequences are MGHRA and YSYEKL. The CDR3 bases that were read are TGCGCCAGCAGCCAAGATCGACTGACAGGGGATAATTCACCC. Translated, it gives CASSQDRLTGDNSP. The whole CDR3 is CASSQDRLTGDNSPLHF.

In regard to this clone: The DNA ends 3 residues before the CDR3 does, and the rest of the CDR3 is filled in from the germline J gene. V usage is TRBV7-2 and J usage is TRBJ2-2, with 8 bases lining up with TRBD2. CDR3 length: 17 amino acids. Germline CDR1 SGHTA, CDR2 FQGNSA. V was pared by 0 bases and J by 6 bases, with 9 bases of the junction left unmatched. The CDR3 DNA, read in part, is TGTGCCAGCAGCTTAGCAATCGGTAGCGGGAATCCCGGGGAG. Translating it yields CASSLAIGSGNPGE. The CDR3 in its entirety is CASSLAIGSGNPGELFF.

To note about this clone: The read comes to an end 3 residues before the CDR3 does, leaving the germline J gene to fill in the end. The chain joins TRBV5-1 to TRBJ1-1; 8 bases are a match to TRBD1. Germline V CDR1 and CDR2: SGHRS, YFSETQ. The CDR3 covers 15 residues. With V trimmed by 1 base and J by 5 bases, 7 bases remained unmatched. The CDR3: CASSLIQGEWTEAFF. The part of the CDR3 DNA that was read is TGCGCCAGCAGCTTGATACAGGGGGAATGGACTGAA.

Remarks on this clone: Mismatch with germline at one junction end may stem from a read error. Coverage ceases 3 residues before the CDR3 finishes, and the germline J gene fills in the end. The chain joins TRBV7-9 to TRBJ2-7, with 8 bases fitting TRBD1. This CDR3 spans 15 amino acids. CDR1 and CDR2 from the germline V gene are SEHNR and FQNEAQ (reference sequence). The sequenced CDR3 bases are TGTGCCGGCAGCCCAGCCCTGGACAGGGCTGGCGAG. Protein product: CAGSPALDRAGE. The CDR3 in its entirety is CAGSPALDRAGEQYF.

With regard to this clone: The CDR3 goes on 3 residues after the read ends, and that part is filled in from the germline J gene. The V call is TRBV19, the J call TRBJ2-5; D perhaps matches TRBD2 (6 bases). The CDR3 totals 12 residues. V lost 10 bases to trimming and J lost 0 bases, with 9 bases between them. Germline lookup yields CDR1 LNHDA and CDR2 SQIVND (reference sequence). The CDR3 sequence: CATAGYQETQYF. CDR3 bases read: TGTGCCACTGCGGGGTACCAAGAGACC.

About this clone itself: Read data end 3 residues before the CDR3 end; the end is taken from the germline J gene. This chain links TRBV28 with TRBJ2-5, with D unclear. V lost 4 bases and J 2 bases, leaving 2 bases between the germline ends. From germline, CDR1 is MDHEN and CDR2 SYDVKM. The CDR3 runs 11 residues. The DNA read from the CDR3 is TGTGCCAGCAGTTCGCAAGAGACC. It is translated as CASSSQET. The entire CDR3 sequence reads CASSSQETQYF.

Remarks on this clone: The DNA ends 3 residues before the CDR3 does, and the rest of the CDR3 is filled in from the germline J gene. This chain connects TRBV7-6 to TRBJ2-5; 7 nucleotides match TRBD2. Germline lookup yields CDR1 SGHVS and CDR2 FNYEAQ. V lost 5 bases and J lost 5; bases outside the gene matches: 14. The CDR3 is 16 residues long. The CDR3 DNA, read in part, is TGTGCCAGCAGCCCAGGACTGATCAACGGGGGGGAGACC. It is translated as CASSPGLINGGET. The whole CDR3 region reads CASSPGLINGGETQYF. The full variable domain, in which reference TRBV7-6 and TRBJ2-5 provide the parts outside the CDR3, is GAGVSQSPRYKVTKRGQDVALRCDPISGHVSLYWYRQALGQGPEFLTYFNYEAQQDKSGLPNDRFSAERPEGSISTLTIQRTEQRDSAMYRCASSPGLINGGETQYFGPGTRLLVL.

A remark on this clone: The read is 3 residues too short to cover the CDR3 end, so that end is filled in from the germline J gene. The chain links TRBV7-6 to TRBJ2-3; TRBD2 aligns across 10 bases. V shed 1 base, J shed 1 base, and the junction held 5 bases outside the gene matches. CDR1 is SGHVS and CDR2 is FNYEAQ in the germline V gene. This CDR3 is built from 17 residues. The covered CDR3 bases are TGTGCCAGCAGCTTAGTTTCCAGCGGGGGGGGCACAGATACG. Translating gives CASSLVSSGGGTDT. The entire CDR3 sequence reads CASSLVSSGGGTDTQYF.

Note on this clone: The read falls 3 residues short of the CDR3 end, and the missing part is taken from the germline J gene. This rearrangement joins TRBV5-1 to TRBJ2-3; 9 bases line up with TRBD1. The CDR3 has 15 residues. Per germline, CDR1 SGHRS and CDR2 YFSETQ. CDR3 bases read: TGCGCCCCGACGCTTCCGAGGGACAGGGCTGAGACG. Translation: CAPTLPRDRAET. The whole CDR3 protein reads CAPTLPRDRAETQYF.